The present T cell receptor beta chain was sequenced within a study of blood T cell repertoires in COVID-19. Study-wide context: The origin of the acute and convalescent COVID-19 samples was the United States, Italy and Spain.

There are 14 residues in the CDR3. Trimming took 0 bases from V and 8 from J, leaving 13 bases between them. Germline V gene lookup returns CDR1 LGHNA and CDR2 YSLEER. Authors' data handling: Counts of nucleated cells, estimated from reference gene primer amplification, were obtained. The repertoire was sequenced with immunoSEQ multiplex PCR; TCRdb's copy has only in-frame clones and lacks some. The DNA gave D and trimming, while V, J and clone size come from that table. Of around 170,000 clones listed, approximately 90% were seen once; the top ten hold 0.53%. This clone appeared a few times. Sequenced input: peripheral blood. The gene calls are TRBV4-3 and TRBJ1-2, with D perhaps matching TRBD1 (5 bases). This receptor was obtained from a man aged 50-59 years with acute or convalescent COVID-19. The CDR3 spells CASSQDRGVRGYTF. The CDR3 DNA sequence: TGCGCCAGCAGCCAAGATCGGGGGGTACGGGGCTACACCTTC.